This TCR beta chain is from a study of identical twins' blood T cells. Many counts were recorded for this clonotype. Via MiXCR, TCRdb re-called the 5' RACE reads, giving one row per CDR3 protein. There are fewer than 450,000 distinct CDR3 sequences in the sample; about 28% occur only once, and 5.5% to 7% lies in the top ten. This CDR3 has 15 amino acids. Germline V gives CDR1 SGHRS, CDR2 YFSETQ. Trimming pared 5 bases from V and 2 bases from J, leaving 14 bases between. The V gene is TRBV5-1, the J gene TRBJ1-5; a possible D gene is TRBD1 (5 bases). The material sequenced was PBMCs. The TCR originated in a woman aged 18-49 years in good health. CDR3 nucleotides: TGCGCCAGCAGGAGGGACGCGGTTGGCAATCAGCCCCAGCATTTT. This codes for CASRRDAVGNQPQHF. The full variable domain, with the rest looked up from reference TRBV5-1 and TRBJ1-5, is KAGVTQTPRYLIKTRGQQVTLSCSPISGHRSVSWYQQTPGQGLQFLFEYFSETQRNKGNFPGRFSGRQFSNSRSEMNVSTLELGDSALYLCASRRDAVGNQPQHFGDGTRLSIL.